The source of this TCR beta chain is a study of CD8 T cells in ankylosing spondylitis. Ten or more counts support this clonotype. Its antigen is unidentified. Quantitative barcoded 5'-RACE was used to prepare TCR beta libraries. TCRdb passed the 5' RACE reads through MiXCR, listing each CDR3 protein once. The sample holds 100,000 to 150,000 distinct CDR3 sequences, approximately 10% seen once. Whole-study results and caveats: The clones that were linked to disease were reported to be significantly enriched in matched synovial fluid samples from ankylosing spondylitis patients. Disease-linked clones bore a CD8+ phenotype and were relatively rare in peripheral blood. Previously reported in reactive arthritis synovial fluid and blood were some of the motif variants.

Trimming took off 1 base at V and 5 bases at J, with 17 bases between the two ends. CDR3 length equals 16 residues. In germline, CDR1 is SEHNR, CDR2 FQNEAQ (reference sequence). The rearrangement joins TRBV7-9 to TRBJ2-5; D might be TRBD1 (6 bases). The sample was blood, either unsorted or a sorted T cell fraction (not recorded which). The TCR originated in a female donor with ankylosing spondylitis or in good health (not recorded which). The CDR3 region has the DNA TGTGCCAGCAGCTTAGGACAGGCTCTTGAAGGGGAGACCCAGTACTTC. This sequence encodes CASSLGQALEGETQYF.